Detailed here is one TCR beta chain. The data were produced by immunoSEQ multiplex PCR, yet TCRdb's version contains in-frame clones alone and is incomplete. The data hold about 46,000 clones, with approximately 86% observed a single time. The sample comes from a study of blood T cell repertoires in COVID-19. In germline, CDR1 is GTSNPN, CDR2 SVGIG (reference sequence). Trimming removed 2 bases at V and 4 bases at J, with 12 bases between. This CDR3 spans 15 amino acids. The origin of this receptor is an elderly man with active COVID-19. Sequencing was performed on peripheral blood. This chain joins TRBV30 and TRBJ2-6; weak D call: TRBD2 (6 bases). CDR3 DNA sequence: TGTGCCTGGAGTCACCCCGGGAGAGGGGCCAACGTCCTGACTTTC. It codes for CAWSHPGRGANVLTF.